The 23 T cell receptor beta chains below were found in one sample sequenced in a study of T cells expressing NK-cell markers. No DNA is given; TCRdb re-called the 5' RACE reads and lists each CDR3 protein once. Its table lists a few hundred thousand distinct CDR3 sequences. The sequenced material came from blood T cells: a sorted CD56 or NKG2C T cell subset, CD4+ or CD8+ T cells, or bulk PBMC T cells (not recorded which). The receptors were gathered from a woman between 45 and 60 years old in good health.

J is TRBJ2-3 and V is TRBV19; TCRdb's D call of TRBD2 is untestable without DNA. The CDR3 has 18 residues. CDR1 LNHDA and CDR2 SQIVND come from the germline V gene (reference sequence). Here the CDR3 reads CASSTGGTSGNQEDTQYF.

The chain joins TRBV5-1 to TRBJ2-7. The CDR3 totals 15 residues. CDR1 and CDR2 (germline): SGHRS, YFSETQ. The CDR3 sequence is CASSLAGPSSYEQYF.

The J gene is TRBJ2-5, the V gene TRBV7-6; TCRdb returns TRBD1, unconfirmable since there is no DNA. Germline loops: CDR1 SGHVS, CDR2 FNYEAQ. The CDR3 runs to 14 residues. The CDR3 region is CASSNPGQQETQYF. The complete variable domain, with remaining parts taken from reference TRBV7-6 and TRBJ2-5, reads GAGVSQSPRYKVTKRGQDVALRCDPISGHVSLYWYRQALGQGPEFLTYFNYEAQQDKSGLPNDRFSAERPEGSISTLTIQRTEQRDSAMYRCASSNPGQQETQYFGPGTRLLVL.

This sequence joins TRBV2 and TRBJ2-7. Germline CDR1 SNHLY, CDR2 FYNNEI. The CDR3 has 15 amino acids. CDR3: CASSVQQIAMGEQYF.

V is TRBV12-3 or TRBV12-4 and J is TRBJ1-2. The CDR3 loop spans 11 amino acids. The CDR3 loop reads CASTSSGGYTF.

V and J are TRBV6-5 and TRBJ1-1; TCRdb calls TRBD1, which cannot be checked without DNA. The CDR3 has 17 amino acids. Germline loops: CDR1 MNHEY, CDR2 SVGAGI. CDR3 sequence: CASSYRAGGRVDTEAFF.

This chain connects TRBV20-1 to TRBJ2-7; TCRdb returns TRBD2, unconfirmable since there is no DNA. The CDR3 consists of 14 residues. Germline-derived CDR1 and CDR2 are DFQATT and SNEGSKA (reference sequence). CDR3 amino acids: CSALSLRGDYEQYF.

This chain uses TRBV9 with TRBJ2-2; no DNA is available, so the TRBD2 call from TCRdb remains unchecked. This CDR3 comprises 19 residues. In germline, CDR1 is SGDLS, CDR2 YYNGEE. This chain's CDR3 is CASSVEPRNSWRGTGELFF.

CDR3 region: CASSLSHQYNEQFF. The chain uses TRBV28 and TRBJ2-1. The CDR3 has 14 amino acids. Germline lookup yields CDR1 MDHEN and CDR2 SYDVKM.

The chain couples TRBV27 to TRBJ1-2. The germline CDR1 and CDR2 sequences are MNHEY and SMNVEV (reference sequence). The CDR3 sequence is 17 residues long. CDR3 region: CASSSLRPGRVNYGYTF.

V is TRBV3-1 and J is TRBJ2-2; TCRdb's D call of TRBD2 is untestable without DNA. The length of the CDR3 is 16 residues. Per germline, CDR1 LGHDT and CDR2 YNNKEL (reference sequence). CDR3 sequence reads: CASSQGPGLAAGELFF.

The V call is TRBV20-1, the J call TRBJ2-5. The CDR3 consists of 15 residues. In germline, CDR1 is DFQATT, CDR2 SNEGSKA (reference sequence). The CDR3 protein is CSARANPMGQETQYF.

This chain links TRBV10-3 with TRBJ2-7; absent DNA, TCRdb's TRBD2 call cannot be checked. Germline lookup yields CDR1 ENHRY and CDR2 SYGVKD. CDR3 length: 14 residues. The chain's CDR3 is CAITAEGKIYEQYF.

This chain connects TRBV7-2 to TRBJ1-1; TCRdb's assignment of TRBD1 cannot be checked, as there is no DNA. CDR1 SGHTA and CDR2 FQGNSA come from the germline V gene. This CDR3 is built from 17 residues. CDR3 protein: CASSLTGRRIMNTEAFF.

The chain employs TRBV2 and TRBJ2-3; TCRdb's assignment of TRBD2 cannot be checked, as there is no DNA. Germline V gene lookup returns CDR1 SNHLY and CDR2 FYNNEI. The CDR3 is 12 amino acids. The CDR3 loop reads CASGAGADTQYF.

The gene calls are TRBV20-1 and TRBJ2-1. Germline CDR1 reads DFQATT; CDR2 reads SNEGSKA (reference sequence). This CDR3 comprises 13 residues. CDR3 sequence: CSAQYDIRSGQFF.

J is TRBJ1-3 and V is TRBV18. The CDR3 covers 12 residues. Germline V gene data show CDR1 as KGHSH and CDR2 as LQKENI. Here the CDR3 reads CASSPGMDTIYF.

The chain combines TRBV11-1 with TRBJ2-2; as DNA is missing, the TRBD2 call by TCRdb cannot be tested. CDR1 SGHAT and CDR2 FQDESV come from the germline V gene (reference sequence). The CDR3 sequence is 13 residues long. The CDR3 region is CASSGTIAGELFF.

This rearrangement joins TRBV12-3 or TRBV12-4 to TRBJ2-7; checking the TCRdb D call of TRBD1 is not possible without DNA. The CDR3 covers 14 residues. CDR3 sequence reads: CASSRTGAAYEQYF.

The chain employs TRBV20-1 and TRBJ2-1. The CDR3 consists of 14 residues. Germline V gene data show CDR1 as DFQATT and CDR2 as SNEGSKA (reference sequence). The CDR3 loop reads CSARESEVNNEQFF.

The V and J genes are TRBV12-3 or TRBV12-4 and TRBJ2-2; as DNA is missing, the TRBD2 call by TCRdb cannot be tested. There are 15 residues in the CDR3. CDR3 amino acids: CASRRSLGQSGELFF.

This chain joins TRBV5-1 and TRBJ2-1; lacking DNA, the TRBD1 call made by TCRdb goes unchecked. Germline V lookup: CDR1 SGHRS, CDR2 YFSETQ. This CDR3 region has 16 residues. The CDR3: CASSAGILGSYNEQFF. The entire variable domain, with the rest obtained from reference TRBV5-1 and TRBJ2-1, is as follows: KAGVTQTPRYLIKTRGQQVTLSCSPISGHRSVSWYQQTPGQGLQFLFEYFSETQRNKGNFPGRFSGRQFSNSRSEMNVSTLELGDSALYLCASSAGILGSYNEQFFGPGTRLTVL.

The V gene is TRBV9, the J gene TRBJ1-4; the TCRdb call, TRBD1, lacks DNA for checking. CDR3 length: 15 amino acids. Per germline, CDR1 SGDLS and CDR2 YYNGEE. CDR3 region: CASSVKQGTNEKLFF.